The source of this T cell receptor beta chain is a study of cytomegalovirus exposure and HLA in healthy donors. The study's findings and limits: Later, an analysis showed that TCR beta chains associated with HLA were more clonally expanded than others that were equally common. According to the study, 180 or so TCR beta chains were cytomegalovirus-associated.

As concerns this clone: Antigen unknown.

PCR used 60 Vbeta primers and 13 Jbeta primers. Libraries were prepared by immunoSEQ multiplex PCR; TCRdb keeps only in-frame clonotypes and omits some of them. The sample gives under 200,000 clones, 71% of which show up once; about 1.6% is in the top ten. Germline V gene sequence: CDR1 MGHDK, CDR2 SYGVNS. The CDR3 has 16 amino acids. J lost 1 base, V lost 3 bases, and 6 bases had no gene match. The receptor's source is a girl aged 10-17 years in good health and CMV-seronegative. Sequences were obtained from PBMCs. The rearrangement uses TRBV25-1 and TRBJ1-3, with 7 bases that match TRBD1. CDR3 in DNA: TGTGCCAGCAGTGAGGGCAGGGGGACATCTGGAAACACCATATATTTT. Its protein product is CASSEGRGTSGNTIYF.